These T cell receptor beta chains were read from a single sample in a study of T cells after yellow fever vaccination. MiXCR, applied by TCRdb to the 5' RACE reads, yields one record per CDR3 protein. The table lists tens of thousands of distinct CDR3 sequences, 6% to 7.5% of them singletons. The source was CD8+ T cells sorted from PBMCs, collected 15 days after the yellow fever booster vaccination. The receptors here all came from a man younger than 40 who received the YFV17D yellow fever vaccine. The CDR3 runs from the conserved cysteine through the conserved F or W. Fields, in order: CDR3 length, clone size, V gene, J gene, CDR3 protein. The size entry is marked missing in some rows and otherwise reads once, few, many or a size class.

14,many,TRBV28,TRBJ2-2,CASSLGGTTGELFF
11,many,TRBV11-2,TRBJ1-2,CASSDSDGYTF
17,many,TRBV7-3,TRBJ2-2,CASSLYSGTYNTGELFF
17,many,TRBV4-3,TRBJ2-1,CASSPEGSGSSYNEQFF
16,many,TRBV6-1,TRBJ2-2,CASSLGLAGDAGELFF
15,many,TRBV20-1,TRBJ2-6,CSARDVGAGANVLTF
15,-,TRBV7-2,TRBJ2-1,CASSWLAGAGNEQFF
15,many,TRBV20-1,TRBJ2-7,CSARAPGLVIYEQYF
12,-,TRBV5-4,TRBJ1-1,CASTDARTEAFF
12,many,TRBV9,TRBJ2-1,CASSGQGYEQFF
13,many,TRBV7-9,TRBJ2-1,CASSLTSGRGQFF
13,many,TRBV29-1,TRBJ2-3,CSAERGLADTQYF
14,few,TRBV3-1,TRBJ1-5,CASSPQRVDQPQHF
14,many,TRBV12-3/TRBV12-4,TRBJ2-7,CASSFAAGDCEQYF
13,few,TRBV19,TRBJ1-1,CASSTDGNTEAFF
16,many,TRBV6-5,TRBJ2-3,CASSYLRAGSTDTQYF
13,many,TRBV6-6,TRBJ2-7,CASSYLASYEQYF
14,many,TRBV27,TRBJ1-1,CASSPRTVNTEAFF
15,many,TRBV29-1,TRBJ2-6,CSVLGQFSGANVLTF
18,many,TRBV28,TRBJ1-2,CASSNASPLGAHDYGYTF
13,few,TRBV13,TRBJ2-2,CASSLLTPGELFF
15,many,TRBV6-5,TRBJ2-7,CASNKGGTGTYEQYF
13,many,TRBV12-5,TRBJ2-1,CASGSTIGNEQFF
14,-,TRBV19,TRBJ1-5,CASSLTDSNQPQHF
14,many,TRBV29-1,TRBJ2-7,CSALGQGFYHEQYF
12,few,TRBV30,TRBJ2-3,CAWRAGLDTQYF
14,few,TRBV20-1,TRBJ1-2,CSASSGAGFVGYTF
15,many,TRBV27,TRBJ1-1,CASSFLGQVNTEAFF
12,once,TRBV11-2,TRBJ2-1,CASSRSWKEQFF
13,-,TRBV19,TRBJ2-3,CASSTSATDTQYF
16,many,TRBV4-3,TRBJ2-2,CASSLGQSTHTGELFF
16,-,TRBV4-1,TRBJ2-7,CASSQASNNNFYEQYF
14,many,TRBV7-2,TRBJ2-7,CASSWLENGYEQYF
12,many,TRBV6-6,TRBJ1-2,CASTTGNYGYTF
15,many,TRBV21-1,TRBJ2-5,CASSTSRGFQETQYF
11,many,TRBV14,TRBJ2-1,CASSQVYEQFF
13,many,TRBV20-1,TRBJ1-1,CSQIGTGVVEAFF
15,few,TRBV7-2,TRBJ2-6,CASSSLSSGANVLTF
17,-,TRBV24-1,TRBJ2-5,CATSVRGLRRLKETQYF
14,many,TRBV15,TRBJ2-1,CATSRTSGSLEQFF
14,many,TRBV12-3/TRBV12-4,TRBJ1-1,CASSQLGIGTEAFF
19,many,TRBV7-8,TRBJ1-5,CASSPRTGGALGSNQPQHF
14,many,TRBV29-1,TRBJ2-2,CSVEGGTATGELFF
15,many,TRBV20-1,TRBJ2-7,CSAMLPGLGVAEQYF
11,many,TRBV7-2,TRBJ2-7,CASSLFHEQYF
14,many,TRBV27,TRBJ2-5,CASSFKSGAETQYF
17,many,TRBV6-5,TRBJ1-1,CASSYSIGDRGRTEAFF
15,many,TRBV20-1,TRBJ2-7,CSARDYGRQNYEQYF
14,many,TRBV19,TRBJ1-5,CASSIATGEQPQHF
15,many,TRBV25-1,TRBJ2-3,CASSEGLGSTDTQYF
13,few,TRBV7-6,TRBJ2-7,CASSFYAGDEQYF
14,-,TRBV7-8,TRBJ1-1,CASSRDRVNTEAFF
15,few,TRBV7-2,TRBJ2-7,CASSYSGTGGNEQYF